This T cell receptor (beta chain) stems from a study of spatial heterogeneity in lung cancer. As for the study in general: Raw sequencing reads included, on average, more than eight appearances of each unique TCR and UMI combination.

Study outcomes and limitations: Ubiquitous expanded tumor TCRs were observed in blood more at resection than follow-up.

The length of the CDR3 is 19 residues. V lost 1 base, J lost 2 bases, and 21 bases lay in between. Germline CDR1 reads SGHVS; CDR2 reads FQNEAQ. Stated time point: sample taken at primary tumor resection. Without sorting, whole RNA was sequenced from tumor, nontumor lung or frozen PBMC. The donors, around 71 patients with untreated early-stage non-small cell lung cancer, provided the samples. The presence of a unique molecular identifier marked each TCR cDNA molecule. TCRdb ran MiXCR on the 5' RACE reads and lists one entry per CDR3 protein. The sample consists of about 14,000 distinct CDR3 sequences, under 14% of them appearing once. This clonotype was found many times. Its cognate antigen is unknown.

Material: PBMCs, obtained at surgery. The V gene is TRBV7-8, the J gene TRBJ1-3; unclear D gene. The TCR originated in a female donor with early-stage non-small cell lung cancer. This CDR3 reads CASSLGRGRTTKTGNTIYF. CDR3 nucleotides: TGTGCCAGCAGCTTAGGTCGAGGCAGAACGACTAAAACTGGAAACACCATATATTTT. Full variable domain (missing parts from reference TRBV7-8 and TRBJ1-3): GAGVSQSPRYKVAKRGQDVALRCDPISGHVSLFWYQQALGQGPEFLTYFQNEAQLDKSGLPSDRFFAERPEGSVSTLKIQRTQQEDSAVYLCASSLGRGRTTKTGNTIYFGEGSWLTVV.